These T cell receptor beta chains were read from a single sample in a study of CD8 T cells in ankylosing spondylitis. Each CDR3 protein gets one entry after TCRdb re-called the 5' RACE reads with MiXCR. The table lists approximately 110,000 distinct CDR3 sequences, less than 25% of them singletons. The specimen sequenced was synovial fluid, either unsorted or a sorted T cell fraction (not recorded which). The receptors come from a male donor with ankylosing spondylitis. CDR3s include the opening cysteine and the closing phenylalanine or tryptophan. D genes are given only for firm matches. Part of the rows lack a size; the others show once, few, many or a class for expanded clones.

CDR3 | DNA | J | size | V | D
CSASAGRHNEQFF | TGCAGTGCTAGCGCGGGCAGACACAATGAGCAGTTCTTC | TRBJ2-1 | few | TRBV20-1 | .
CASQIRGNEQFF | TGTGCCAGCCAGATTAGAGGCAATGAGCAGTTCTTC | TRBJ2-1 | many | TRBV7-2 | .
CSARGDRDYEQYF | TGCAGTGCTAGAGGGGACAGGGACTACGAGCAGTACTTC | TRBJ2-7 | . | TRBV20-1 | TRBD1
CASTADRYDGYTF | TGTGCCAGTACCGCCGACAGGTACGATGGCTACACCTTC | TRBJ1-2 | few | TRBV19 | .
CASSWSEETQYF | TGTGCCAGCAGCTGGAGTGAGGAGACCCAGTACTTC | TRBJ2-5 | . | TRBV7-9 | .
CAWRVGTGSRDEQFF | TGTGCCTGGAGGGTAGGTACAGGGTCTCGGGATGAGCAGTTCTTC | TRBJ2-1 | . | TRBV30 | .
CSARDPGWETQYF | TGCAGTGCTAGAGATCCCGGCTGGGAGACCCAGTACTTC | TRBJ2-5 | . | TRBV20-1 | .
CAWSVPPKAGVADTQYF | TGTGCCTGGAGTGTACCCCCCAAGGCGGGAGTCGCAGATACGCAGTATTTT | TRBJ2-3 | . | TRBV30 | TRBD2
CAISDPSVSYEQYF | TGTGCCATCAGTGACCCTAGCGTTTCCTACGAGCAGTACTTC | TRBJ2-7 | few | TRBV10-3 | .
CSARPRNTGELFF | TGCAGTGCCCGACCCAGGAACACCGGGGAGCTGTTTTTT | TRBJ2-2 | few | TRBV20-1 | .
CASSQVGSGWNTGELFF | TGTGCCAGCAGCCAAGTGGGTAGCGGTTGGAACACCGGGGAGCTGTTTTTT | TRBJ2-2 | . | TRBV3-1 | .
CSARVAATQETQYF | TGCAGTGCTAGAGTGGCAGCGACCCAGGAGACCCAGTACTTC | TRBJ2-5 | few | TRBV20-1 | .
CASSLASGELSLGYTF | TGCGCCAGCAGCTTGGCCTCGGGGGAGCTGAGTCTGGGCTACACCTTC | TRBJ1-2 | . | TRBV5-1 | .
CASTQMGIYEQYF | TGTGCCAGCACCCAAATGGGGATCTACGAGCAGTACTTC | TRBJ2-7 | few | TRBV28 | .
CSVGGLVGGGYTF | TGCAGCGTTGGAGGTTTGGTCGGTGGAGGCTACACCTTC | TRBJ1-2 | . | TRBV29-1 | .
CASSRVNVEQFF | TGTGCCAGCAGCCGTGTCAACGTTGAGCAGTTCTTC | TRBJ2-1 | . | TRBV5-8 | .
CASSPTTGSLNQPQHF | TGTGCCAGCAGCCCTACTACAGGATCTCTCAATCAGCCCCAGCATTTT | TRBJ1-5 | many | TRBV6-1 | .
CASSLGPNTEAFF | TGTGCCAGCAGCTTGGGGCCCAACACTGAAGCTTTCTTT | TRBJ1-1 | . | TRBV5-6 | .
CATSDDGQSGRTTDTQYF | TGTGCCACCAGTGATGATGGTCAGAGCGGGAGGACCACAGATACGCAGTATTTT | TRBJ2-3 | . | TRBV24-1 | TRBD2
CASRRATYNEQFF | TGTGCCAGCAGACGGGCCACCTACAATGAGCAGTTCTTC | TRBJ2-1 | . | TRBV12-3/TRBV12-4 | .
CASSSDPQETQYF | TGTGCCAGCTCTTCGGACCCACAAGAGACCCAGTACTTC | TRBJ2-5 | few | TRBV5-6 | .
CASSLTSGSYEQYF | TGTGCCAGCAGCTTGACTAGCGGGAGTTACGAGCAGTACTTC | TRBJ2-7 | . | TRBV11-3 | TRBD2
CASSLGLAEGTGELFF | TGTGCCAGCAGCTTAGGACTAGCGGAGGGGACCGGGGAGCTGTTTTTT | TRBJ2-2 | . | TRBV11-3 | TRBD2
CASSPRGVGQGTDTQYF | TGTGCCAGCAGCCCCAGAGGGGTCGGGCAGGGCACAGATACGCAGTATTTT | TRBJ2-3 | . | TRBV9 | .
CASSLTVNTEAFF | TGTGCCAGCAGCCTTACAGTAAACACTGAAGCTTTCTTT | TRBJ1-1 | many | TRBV9 | .
CASSLRGLAGNEQFF | TGTGCCAGCAGTTTACGAGGACTAGCGGGAAATGAGCAGTTCTTC | TRBJ2-1 | . | TRBV27 | TRBD2
CSVRTGDYGYTF | TGCAGCGTGCGGACAGGGGACTATGGCTACACCTTC | TRBJ1-2 | . | TRBV29-1 | TRBD1
CASSFGQGTDTQYF | TGTGCCAGCAGCTTCGGACAGGGAACAGATACGCAGTATTTT | TRBJ2-3 | . | TRBV7-9 | TRBD1
CSASGRTGRNSPLHF | TGCAGTGCTAGCGGACGGACAGGGAGGAATTCACCCCTCCACTTT | TRBJ1-6 | . | TRBV20-1 | TRBD1
CASAPESDQPQHF | TGTGCCAGCGCCCCTGAGAGCGATCAGCCCCAGCATTTT | TRBJ1-5 | few | TRBV18 | .
CASRSGFSWEIYNSPLHF | TGCGCCAGCCGATCCGGATTCTCATGGGAGATTTATAATTCACCCCTCCACTTT | TRBJ1-6 | . | TRBV5-1 | .
CASSEDRGVGAFF | TGTGCCAGCAGTGAGGACAGGGGGGTTGGAGCTTTCTTT | TRBJ1-1 | few | TRBV2 | TRBD1
CASSLVALAGTQVSYNEQFF | TGTGCCAGCAGCTTAGTGGCGCTAGCGGGAACGCAAGTCTCCTACAATGAGCAGTTCTTC | TRBJ2-1 | few | TRBV11-2 | TRBD2
CASSVDGSSGNTIYF | TGCGCCAGCAGCGTGGACGGGAGCTCTGGAAACACCATATATTTT | TRBJ1-3 | few | TRBV5-1 | .
CASSPGTGRGYTF | TGTGCCAGCAGCCCCGGGACAGGGCGAGGCTACACCTTC | TRBJ1-2 | . | TRBV7-2 | TRBD1
CSAGPRTGSYEQYF | TGCAGTGCTGGCCCCCGGACAGGGAGCTACGAGCAGTACTTC | TRBJ2-7 | few | TRBV20-1 | TRBD1
CASSYGTTQNEQFF | TGCGCCAGCAGCTACGGGACTACCCAGAATGAGCAGTTCTTC | TRBJ2-1 | . | TRBV5-1 | TRBD2
CSVESQADKKLFF | TGCAGCGTTGAATCACAGGCCGATAAAAAACTGTTTTTT | TRBJ1-4 | few | TRBV29-1 | .
CSAGERGRYEQYF | TGCAGCGCGGGGGAGAGGGGCCGCTACGAGCAGTACTTC | TRBJ2-7 | . | TRBV29-1 | .
CATSRDFRANEQFF | TGTGCCACCAGCAGAGATTTCAGGGCTAATGAGCAGTTCTTC | TRBJ2-1 | many | TRBV15 | .
CASSFQGGNTEAFF | TGTGCCAGTAGTTTTCAGGGAGGGAACACTGAAGCTTTCTTT | TRBJ1-1 | . | TRBV19 | .
CATSVGGQGLDTQYF | TGTGCCACCAGTGTTGGAGGCCAGGGTCTGGATACGCAGTATTTT | TRBJ2-3 | . | TRBV24-1 | .
CASSLRPPNEQFF | TGTGCCAGCAGCTTAAGGCCGCCCAATGAGCAGTTCTTC | TRBJ2-1 | medium-sized | TRBV7-2 | .
CASSLVGTDTDTQYF | TGTGCCAGCAGCTTAGTTGGGACAGACACAGATACGCAGTATTTT | TRBJ2-3 | . | TRBV7-2 | TRBD1
CASSKRGRDRSSGANVLTF | TGTGCCAGCAGCAAAAGGGGGCGGGACCGCAGCTCTGGGGCCAACGTCCTGACTTTC | TRBJ2-6 | few | TRBV21-1 | .
CASARQGGYGYTF | TGCGCCAGCGCCAGACAGGGGGGCTATGGCTACACCTTC | TRBJ1-2 | . | TRBV10-1 | TRBD1
CAWNLWQGSYNEQFF | TGTGCCTGGAATTTATGGCAAGGGTCCTACAATGAGCAGTTCTTC | TRBJ2-1 | few | TRBV30 | .
CASSQGELAGDVYNEQFF | TGTGCCAGCTCACAAGGGGAGCTAGCGGGAGATGTCTACAATGAGCAGTTCTTC | TRBJ2-1 | . | TRBV18 | TRBD2
CASSLVTGLNEQFF | TGCGCCAGCAGCTTGGTGACAGGGCTCAATGAGCAGTTCTTC | TRBJ2-1 | . | TRBV5-1 | TRBD1
CASSPLEMRTQPQHF | TGTGCCAGCAGCCCCCTCGAGATGAGAACTCAGCCCCAGCATTTT | TRBJ1-5 | . | TRBV7-9 | .
CSAREVGGSYNEQFF | TGCAGTGCTCGGGAGGTGGGGGGTTCCTACAATGAGCAGTTCTTC | TRBJ2-1 | many | TRBV20-1 | TRBD2
CASSFRAGGNQPQHF | TGTGCCAGCAGTTTCAGGGCGGGGGGCAATCAGCCCCAGCATTTT | TRBJ1-5 | . | TRBV12-3/TRBV12-4 | .
CASAGQANTEAFF | TGTGCCAGCGCGGGACAGGCGAACACTGAAGCTTTCTTT | TRBJ1-1 | many | TRBV18 | TRBD1
CAISENLAGAISYNEQFF | TGTGCCATCAGTGAGAACCTAGCGGGAGCCATCTCCTACAATGAGCAGTTCTTC | TRBJ2-1 | few | TRBV10-3 | TRBD2
CASSLTGRTDTQYF | TGCGCCAGCAGCTTGACAGGTCGCACAGATACGCAGTATTTT | TRBJ2-3 | once | TRBV5-1 | .
CASSQSWDTGYTF | TGTGCCAGCAGCCAGAGTTGGGACACCGGCTACACCTTC | TRBJ1-2 | . | TRBV14 | .